This paragraph covers one TCR beta chain sequence. Its antigen remains unidentified. One entry per CDR3 protein results from TCRdb running MiXCR on the reads. The sample holds approximately 1,000,000 distinct CDR3 sequences; approximately 33% are singletons and the top ten take over 10%. This record belongs to a study of T cell repertoires in cytomegalovirus infection. Germline V CDR1 and CDR2: PRHDT, FYEKMQ (reference sequence). This CDR3 is 17 amino acids long. Trimming removed 0 bases from V and 4 bases from J, with 16 bases in between. The source material was cultured CD8+ T cells from PBMCs, sampled from culture after CMV antigen stimulation. This receptor was taken from a human donor in good health (CMV status not recorded). Some clones in this sample may be carry-over from other donors' samples. The chain carries TRBV13 and TRBJ2-1; perhaps TRBD2 as D (7 bases). CDR3 sequence (DNA): TGTGCCAGCAGCTTAGGCTTAGGGGGGGCCCGATACAATGAGCAGTTCTTC. Translating gives CASSLGLGGARYNEQFF.